This is a list of T cell receptor beta chains from one sample in a study of T cells in Graves' hyperthyroidism and ophthalmopathy. Using its own MiXCR run on the multiplex PCR reads, TCRdb lists one record per CDR3 protein. Counted here are 410,000 or so distinct CDR3 sequences, about 15% occurring once; the ten biggest clones make up roughly 13%. The sequenced sample consisted of blood. These receptors all come from a man aged 18 to 35 with Graves' ophthalmopathy. Both conserved end residues are part of each CDR3. The D gene is left open where the match is weak. Rows may omit the clone size; those that give it use once, few, many or a size class.

j_gene | abundance | d_gene | v_gene | CDR3aa
TRBJ1-1 | many | - | TRBV2 | CASDKRGTTEAFF
TRBJ2-2 | - | - | TRBV24-1 | CATSDYRNGELFF
TRBJ2-3 | few | - | TRBV18 | CASSPTLVRSTDTQYF
TRBJ2-2 | many | TRBD2 | TRBV20-1 | CSAQTSGGFTGELFF
TRBJ2-5 | many | - | TRBV7-2 | CAINIRGGRETQYF
TRBJ1-3 | - | - | TRBV30 | CAWSVTVSYSGNTIYF
TRBJ2-1 | - | TRBD1 | TRBV11-2 | CASSLDGTGSNEQFF
TRBJ2-7 | many | - | TRBV27 | CASSLTRDTSSYEQYF
TRBJ2-7 | - | - | TRBV20-1 | CSASRGDSYEQYF
TRBJ1-1 | few | TRBD1 | TRBV25-1 | CASRPDRGVLNTEAFF
TRBJ2-1 | many | TRBD2 | TRBV5-1 | CASSFFAGGNEQFF
TRBJ2-7 | few | - | TRBV19 | CASSNGPGNYEQYF
TRBJ1-5 | many | TRBD1 | TRBV13 | CASSAQGAQPQHF
TRBJ1-5 | - | - | TRBV12-3/TRBV12-4 | CASSPQGGTNQPQHF
TRBJ2-6 | few | - | TRBV7-9 | CASSLARGSSGANVLTF
TRBJ2-6 | - | - | TRBV6-1 | CASRTGGVGANVLTF
TRBJ2-3 | many | - | TRBV20-1 | CSASQQYTDTQYF
TRBJ2-3 | many | TRBD2 | TRBV11-2 | CASSPLVGEGLPLSDTQYF
TRBJ2-1 | many | TRBD2 | TRBV20-1 | CSARDGTSAYNEQFF
TRBJ2-7 | many | - | TRBV20-1 | CSAEGPSTYEQYF
TRBJ1-1 | many | TRBD1 | TRBV18 | CASSGDGQAGAEAFF
TRBJ2-7 | few | TRBD1 | TRBV4-2 | CASSQGTGTHEQYF
TRBJ2-1 | many | TRBD1 | TRBV7-6 | CASSLNRGLSNEQFF
TRBJ2-7 | many | TRBD1 | TRBV20-1 | CSARAIRTGGPYEQYF
TRBJ1-1 | few | - | TRBV4-1 | CASSQGAWTEAFF
TRBJ1-5 | many | - | TRBV11-2 | CASSLEFDSNQPQHF
TRBJ1-4 | - | - | TRBV10-3 | CAISETREKLFF
TRBJ1-1 | many | - | TRBV7-6 | CASSTRQPFHTEAFF
TRBJ2-3 | - | - | TRBV6-1 | CASRTTRPPDTDTQYF
TRBJ1-1 | many | - | TRBV2 | CASVPAGARGKAEAFF
TRBJ2-7 | many | - | TRBV6-1 | CASSEAGSSYEQYF
TRBJ1-1 | many | - | TRBV3-1 | CASSLMGSLNTEAFF
TRBJ2-7 | many | - | TRBV30 | CAWSVTATTYEQYF
TRBJ2-7 | few | TRBD1 | TRBV19 | CASSIVLGTGIYEQYF
TRBJ2-2 | many | - | TRBV5-1 | CASSLRGGSNTGELFF
TRBJ2-7 | - | TRBD1 | TRBV19 | CASSRRQGEPYEQYF
TRBJ2-1 | - | - | TRBV6-1 | CASRPGPGNEQFF
TRBJ1-3 | few | - | TRBV5-1 | CASSLVGETGNTIYF
TRBJ2-1 | few | TRBD2 | TRBV10-3 | CAITDRVAGVTGNEQFF
TRBJ2-3 | many | TRBD2 | TRBV7-2 | CASSLNSGESTDTQYF
TRBJ1-1 | many | TRBD1 | TRBV13 | CASSFRGSTEAFF
TRBJ1-1 | many | - | TRBV29-1 | CSVQGLYAEAFF
TRBJ2-6 | - | - | TRBV7-3 | CASSSGRDGANVLTF
TRBJ2-1 | many | TRBD2 | TRBV7-3 | CASSLDSGRRNEQFF
TRBJ1-5 | many | - | TRBV30 | CAWSTTGGQPQHF
TRBJ2-2 | many | - | TRBV5-1 | CASRTGTGELFF
TRBJ2-7 | - | TRBD1 | TRBV4-1 | CASSQEGQGRDEQYF
TRBJ2-3 | many | - | TRBV11-2 | CASSASRSTDTQYF